These 27 T cell receptor beta chains originate from one sample sequenced in a study of blood T cell repertoires in COVID-19. Method: immunoSEQ multiplex PCR; TCRdb's copy keeps in-frame clones and lacks some. The sample consists of approximately 170,000 clones, 84% of them appearing once. Material for sequencing was peripheral blood. The receptors were sampled from a human donor with acute or convalescent COVID-19. The donor label of this sample is uncertain.

The chain combines TRBV9 with TRBJ2-1; 13 nucleotides match TRBD2. CDR3 size: 17 residues. Germline values: CDR1 SGDLS, CDR2 YYNGEE. The junction had 10 bases not matched to a gene; V was cut back by 0 bases and J by 10 bases. Here the CDR3 reads CASSVGILAGGPEEQFF. CDR3 bases: TGTGCCAGCAGCGTAGGGATACTAGCGGGAGGGCCTGAGGAGCAGTTCTTC.

The genes are TRBV19 and TRBJ2-1; TRBD2 might be the D (7 bases). V gave up 4 bases and J gave up 8 bases, with 24 bases separating them. Germline CDR1 and CDR2: LNHDA and SQIVND (reference sequence). The CDR3 spans 17 residues. The CDR3: CASSRGRGSRVPDEQFF. The CDR3 region has the DNA TGTGCCAGTAGTAGGGGGCGCGGGAGCCGAGTCCCCGATGAGCAGTTCTTC. Filled out from reference TRBV19 and TRBJ2-1, the complete variable domain reads DGGITQSPKYLFRKEGQNVTLSCEQNLNHDAMYWYRQDPGQGLRLIYYSQIVNDFQKGDIAEGYSVSREKKESFPLTVTSAQKNPTAFYLCASSRGRGSRVPDEQFFGPGTRLTVL.

The V gene is TRBV6-5, the J gene TRBJ1-6, with D maybe TRBD1 (5 bases). Germline CDR1 and CDR2: MNHEY and SVGAGI. V dropped 3 bases and J dropped 7 bases, with 13 bases sitting between them. CDR3 length: 15 residues. The CDR3 is CASSYSTGWNSPLHF. CDR3 bases: TGTGCCAGCAGTTATTCAACAGGATGGAATTCACCCCTCCACTTT.

The chain has TRBV12-3 or TRBV12-4 and TRBJ2-3, with TRBD1 matching 8 bases. V lost 5 bases, J lost 7 bases, and 5 bases stayed unmatched. The CDR3 runs to 13 residues. In DNA, the CDR3 is TGTGCCAGCAGTCAACAGGGGGTAAATACGCAGTATTTT. It is translated as CASSQQGVNTQYF.

The gene calls are TRBV28 and TRBJ1-3; 11 bases match TRBD1. The germline V gene has CDR1 MDHEN and CDR2 SYDVKM. V shed 7 bases, J shed 3 bases, and the junction held 8 bases outside the gene matches. The CDR3 is made up of 16 amino acids. CDR3 in amino acids: CASIRDRGFYGNTIYF. CDR3 nucleotides: TGTGCCAGCATCAGGGACAGGGGGTTTTATGGAAACACCATATATTTT.

V is TRBV20-1 and J is TRBJ1-2; a possible D gene is TRBD1 (5 bases). V gave up 2 bases and J gave up 12 bases, with 13 bases separating them. CDR3 size: 11 residues. The germline V gene encodes CDR1 DFQATT and CDR2 SNEGSKA (reference sequence). CDR3 DNA: TGCAGTGCTAGACTCGGAGGGGTACACACCTTC. This encodes CSARLGGVHTF.

This sequence joins TRBV11-2 and TRBJ2-1, with 10 positions matching TRBD2. CDR1 SGHAT and CDR2 FQNNGV come from the germline V gene. With V trimmed by 3 bases and J by 5 bases, 7 bases remained unmatched. The CDR3 is 16 amino acids. CDR3: CASSFLLAGDHNEQFF. The CDR3 bases are TGTGCCAGCAGCTTCCTTCTAGCGGGGGATCACAATGAGCAGTTCTTC.

The chain recombines TRBV27 with TRBJ2-4; D ambiguous. The CDR3 loop spans 14 amino acids. V was pared by 3 bases and J by 6 bases, with 12 bases between. CDR1 MNHEY and CDR2 SMNVEV come from the germline V gene (reference sequence). The CDR3 loop reads CASSFESNGNIQYF. The CDR3, as DNA: TGTGCCAGCAGTTTCGAGTCGAACGGAAACATTCAGTACTTC.

This chain joins TRBV5-1 and TRBJ2-5; D is unclear. The length of the CDR3 is 14 residues. The germline gives CDR1 SGHRS, CDR2 YFSETQ. V was shortened by 0 bases and J by 2 bases, with 8 bases between the two germline ends. The CDR3 region is CASSLALGQETQYF. Written as DNA, the CDR3 is TGCGCCAGCAGCTTGGCCCTCGGGCAAGAGACCCAGTACTTC.

The V and J genes are TRBV19 and TRBJ1-4; 8 bases agree with TRBD1. The CDR3 length is 14 residues. The J segment lost 8 bases and the V segment lost 3 bases, leaving 5 bases of the junction unmatched. Germline V lookup: CDR1 LNHDA, CDR2 SQIVND (reference sequence). The CDR3 protein is CASSIDRGREKLFF. CDR3 in DNA: TGTGCCAGTAGTATCGACAGGGGACGGGAAAAACTGTTTTTT.

The rearrangement links TRBV9 to TRBJ1-4; unclear D gene. This CDR3 region has 15 residues. V shed 0 bases and J shed 2 bases, with 8 bases lying between them. Germline CDR1 and CDR2: SGDLS and YYNGEE. The CDR3 bases are TGTGCCAGCAGCGTAGCGGGTGCGACTAATGAAAAACTGTTTTTT. This translates into CASSVAGATNEKLFF.

V gene TRBV5-4 combines with J gene TRBJ2-2; D remains ambiguous. The CDR3 consists of 15 residues. Germline V lookup: CDR1 SGHNT, CDR2 YYREEE (reference sequence). V was clipped by 4 bases and J by 1 base, with 11 bases between them. DNA of the CDR3: TGTGCCAGCAGCCCGGAGTGGAGGAACACCGGGGAGCTGTTTTTT. Residues: CASSPEWRNTGELFF. Filled out from reference TRBV5-4 and TRBJ2-2, the complete variable domain reads ETGVTQSPTHLIKTRGQQVTLRCSSQSGHNTVSWYQQALGQGPQFIFQYYREEENGRGNFPPRFSGLQFPNYSSELNVNALELDDSALYLCASSPEWRNTGELFFGEGSRLTVL.

For this clone: Other DNA sequences of this sample code for an identical CDR3. The V call is TRBV9, the J call TRBJ1-1; possibly TRBD1 for D (6 bases). Germline V CDR1 and CDR2: SGDLS, YYNGEE. The CDR3 spans 14 residues. V shed 0 bases and J shed 4 bases, with 10 bases lying between them. CDR3 sequence (DNA): TGTGCCAGCAGCGTAGTACAGGGTCGCACTGAAGCTTTCTTT. Encoded protein: CASSVVQGRTEAFF.

This clone was observed a single time. The V gene is TRBV28, the J gene TRBJ2-7; D ambiguous. CDR3 length: 14 residues. Per the germline V gene, CDR1 is MDHEN and CDR2 is SYDVKM. Between the trimmed V and J ends, which lost 3 bases and 1 base, there was a span of 10 bases. As DNA, the CDR3 is TGTGCCAGCAGTTTCGGTTCGTTGTCCTACGAGCAGTACTTC. Translating gives CASSFGSLSYEQYF.

The table lists this clone with a few counts. The rearrangement links TRBV30 to TRBJ1-5; D is undetermined. This CDR3 has 15 amino acids. Germline V gene sequence: CDR1 GTSNPN, CDR2 SVGIG (reference sequence). V lost 0 bases and J lost 3, with 12 bases in between. As DNA, the CDR3 is TGTGCCTGGAGTGTACAACAAATTCCCAATCAGCCCCAGCATTTT. This encodes CAWSVQQIPNQPQHF.

The chain joins TRBV9 to TRBJ2-7; D possibly corresponds to TRBD1 (5 bases). CDR3 length equals 15 residues. Trimming left V 7 bases short and J 5 bases short, with 22 bases between. The germline gives CDR1 SGDLS, CDR2 YYNGEE. CDR3 region: CASSPRAGLVDEQYF. In DNA form, the CDR3 reads TGTGCCAGCTCCCCTCGGGCAGGGTTGGTCGACGAGCAGTACTTC. Full variable domain (remainder filled in from reference TRBV9 and TRBJ2-7): DSGVTQTPKHLITATGQRVTLRCSPRSGDLSVYWYQQSLDQGLQFLIQYYNGEERAKGNILERFSAQQFPDLHSELNLSSLELGDSALYFCASSPRAGLVDEQYFGPGTRLTVT.

The gene calls are TRBV29-1 and TRBJ2-7; 9 bases agree with TRBD1. Trimming cost V 4 bases and J 1 base; bases outside gene matches: 8. The length of the CDR3 is 15 residues. CDR1 SQVTM and CDR2 ANQGSEA come from the germline V gene. The CDR3 is CSVVPGQGTSYEQYF. The CDR3 DNA sequence: TGCAGCGTTGTCCCTGGACAGGGGACGTCCTACGAGCAGTACTTC.

This chain links TRBV7-2 with TRBJ2-1; 9 nucleotides line up with TRBD2. This CDR3 region has 16 residues. The germline V gene has CDR1 SGHTA and CDR2 FQGNSA. Trimming took 6 bases from V and 3 from J; bases not matched to a gene: 9. CDR3 coding DNA: TGTGCCAGCAGGACGGGACTAGCCCAGGGCTACAATGAGCAGTTCTTC. Protein: CASRTGLAQGYNEQFF.

V and J are TRBV6-5 and TRBJ2-2; 12 nucleotides agree with TRBD2. The V and J ends lost 6 bases and 3 bases, in that order; junction bases with no gene match: 2. Germline CDR1 and CDR2: MNHEY and SVGAGI. CDR3 length: 15 amino acids. The CDR3 loop reads CASRGLAGYTGELFF. The DNA of the CDR3 is TGTGCCAGCAGGGGACTAGCGGGCTACACCGGGGAGCTGTTTTTT.

The chain combines TRBV10-3 with TRBJ2-5; D may be TRBD1 (7 bases). The germline V gene encodes CDR1 ENHRY and CDR2 SYGVKD. V was pared by 0 bases and J by 5 bases, with 10 bases between. The CDR3 extends over 14 amino acids. CDR3 sequence: CAISESAGGETQYF. CDR3 nucleotides: TGTGCCATCAGTGAGTCGGCAGGGGGGGAGACCCAGTACTTC.

V and J are TRBV12-3 or TRBV12-4 and TRBJ2-7; D is undetermined. The V end was cut by 3 bases, the J end by 4 bases, with 7 bases between. This CDR3 is 12 amino acids long. CDR3: CASSLREYEQYF. The CDR3, as DNA: TGTGCCAGCAGTTTGCGAGAGTACGAGCAGTACTTC.

This clone was counted once. This sequence joins TRBV5-1 and TRBJ2-1; 8 bases align to TRBD2. There are 15 residues in the CDR3. From germline, CDR1 is SGHRS and CDR2 YFSETQ. The V and J ends lost 4 bases and 7 bases, in that order; junction bases with no gene match: 10. This CDR3 is CASSLYSGNGNEQFF. For the CDR3, the DNA is TGCGCCAGCAGCCTATATAGCGGGAACGGAAATGAGCAGTTCTTC.

The rearrangement joins TRBV19 to TRBJ2-2; TRBD1 might be the D (6 bases). The CDR3 is 15 residues long. V was cut by 3 bases and J by 4 bases, with 12 bases left in between. Germline-derived CDR1 and CDR2 are LNHDA and SQIVND (reference sequence). The CDR3 coding sequence is TGTGCCAGTAGTATCCAGGGGCCGGGCACCGGGGAGCTGTTTTTT. Translating gives CASSIQGPGTGELFF. Looking up the rest from reference TRBV19 and TRBJ2-2 gives the full variable domain: DGGITQSPKYLFRKEGQNVTLSCEQNLNHDAMYWYRQDPGQGLRLIYYSQIVNDFQKGDIAEGYSVSREKKESFPLTVTSAQKNPTAFYLCASSIQGPGTGELFFGEGSRLTVL.

The V and J genes are TRBV6-7 and TRBJ2-1, with no clear D. TRBV6-7 falls under the ORF class, with uncertain function. Trimming took off 6 bases at V and 3 bases at J, with 12 bases between the two ends. The CDR3 extends over 14 amino acids. CDR3 loop: CASSPPLVYNEQFF. Here the CDR3 DNA reads TGTGCCAGCAGCCCCCCCCTAGTCTACAATGAGCAGTTCTTC.

The chain carries TRBV5-1 and TRBJ1-1, with TRBD1 matching over 7 bases. The V segment lost 1 base and the J segment 3 bases; nucleotides outside the gene matches: 3. The CDR3 has 14 amino acids. CDR1 is SGHRS and CDR2 is YFSETQ in the germline V gene. As DNA, the CDR3 is TGCGCCAGCAGCTTGACACAGGGGTACACTGAAGCTTTCTTT. Translation: CASSLTQGYTEAFF.

The J gene is TRBJ2-7, the V gene TRBV29-1; 13 nucleotides line up with TRBD2. V shed 1 base, J shed 2 bases, and the junction held 2 bases outside the gene matches. The CDR3 has 15 residues. Germline V CDR1 and CDR2: SQVTM, ANQGSEA. In nucleotides, the CDR3 is TGCAGCGTTGAAGGGACTAGCGGGGGTGCCTACGAGCAGTACTTC. It encodes CSVEGTSGGAYEQYF.

This rearrangement joins TRBV19 to TRBJ2-1, with 10 bases lining up with TRBD2. Trimming at V came to 6 bases and at J to 5 bases, leaving 7 bases not matched to a gene. This CDR3 region has 15 residues. Germline V gene lookup returns CDR1 LNHDA and CDR2 SQIVND (reference sequence). The DNA for the CDR3 is TGTGCCAGTAGCCGCGTCGGACTAGCGGACAATGAGCAGTTCTTC. Translated, it gives CASSRVGLADNEQFF.